The entry below gives a single T cell receptor (beta chain) sequence along with its context. The CDR3 runs 16 residues. The V and J ends lost 3 bases and 8 bases, in that order; junction bases with no gene match: 10. From germline, CDR1 is LGHNA and CDR2 YSLEER. The data were obtained in a study of technical replicates of blood from a few donors. Only in-frame clones appear in the TCRdb table, and some are missing; sequencing was by immunoSEQ multiplex PCR. The sample consists of about 82,000 clones, 90% to 95% of them appearing once. Sequencing was done on a sample of T cells isolated from PBMCs. The sequence came from a human donor in good health. This rearrangement joins TRBV4-3 to TRBJ2-1, with 10 bases that match TRBD2. The CDR3 sequence: CASSQDLAGEGDEQFF. CDR3 DNA: TGCGCCAGCAGCCAGGATCTAGCGGGAGAAGGAGATGAGCAGTTCTTC.